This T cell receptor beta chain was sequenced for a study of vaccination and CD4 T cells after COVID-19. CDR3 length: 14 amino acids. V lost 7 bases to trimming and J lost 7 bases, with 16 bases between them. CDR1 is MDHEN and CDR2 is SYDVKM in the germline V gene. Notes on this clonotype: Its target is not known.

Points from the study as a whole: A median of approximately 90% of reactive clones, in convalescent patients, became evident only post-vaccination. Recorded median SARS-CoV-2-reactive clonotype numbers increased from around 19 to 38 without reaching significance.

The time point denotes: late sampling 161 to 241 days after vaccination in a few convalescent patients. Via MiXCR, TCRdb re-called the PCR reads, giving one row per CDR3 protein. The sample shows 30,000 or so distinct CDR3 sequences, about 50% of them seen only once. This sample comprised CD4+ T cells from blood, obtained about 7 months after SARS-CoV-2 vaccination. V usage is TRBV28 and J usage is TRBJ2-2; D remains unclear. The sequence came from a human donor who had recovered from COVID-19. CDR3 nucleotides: TGTGCCAGCATACCATCGGGTTCTTTCGGGGAGCTGTTTTTT. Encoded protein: CASIPSGSFGELFF.